Listed here are 7 T cell receptor beta chains from one sample, sequenced in a study of cytomegalovirus exposure and HLA in healthy donors. PCR involved 60 Vbeta and 13 Jbeta primers. Using immunoSEQ multiplex PCR, the repertoire was profiled, and TCRdb retains in-frame clones only, with some absent. Seen here are over 200,000 clones, about 80% observed once, and the top ten hold 0.5% to 0.7%. Specimen: PBMCs. These receptors were collected from a woman aged 40 to 50 in good health and CMV-seronegative.

Points on this clone: One end of the junction is discordant with germline, which a read error may explain. CDR3 nucleotides: TGTGCCAGCAGTCACTCTCGGACAGGGAGGAAAGAGACCCAGTACTTC. Translation: CASSHSRTGRKETQYF. V usage is TRBV6-5 and J usage is TRBJ2-5, with 8 bases fitting TRBD1. Looked up from germline, CDR1 is MNHEY and CDR2 is SVGAGI. The CDR3 sequence is 16 residues long.

The chain uses TRBV29-1 and TRBJ1-1, with D tentatively TRBD1 (6 bases). The V gene's germline CDR1 is SQVTM and CDR2 ANQGSEA. Trimming removed 4 bases from V and 4 bases from J, with 13 bases in between. CDR3 size: 13 residues. The CDR3 is CSVGGGAGTEAFF. The CDR3 DNA sequence: TGCAGCGTTGGGGGGGGCGCGGGCACTGAAGCTTTCTTT.

The chain links TRBV5-6 to TRBJ1-1; D may be TRBD1 (5 bases). This CDR3 has 16 residues. Germline CDR1 is SGHDT and CDR2 is YYEEEE. V was pared by 2 bases and J by 4 bases, with 18 bases between. CDR3 protein: CASSLGRGGLGTEAFF. CDR3 bases: TGTGCCAGCAGCTTAGGTCGGGGGGGTCTGGGCACTGAAGCTTTCTTT.

V and J are TRBV18 and TRBJ1-3; D might be TRBD1 (5 bases). The germline V and J ends were trimmed by 4 bases and 0 bases, with 22 bases remaining between them. This CDR3 is built from 19 residues. Per germline, CDR1 KGHSH and CDR2 LQKENI. CDR3 DNA sequence: TGTGCCAGCTCACAATTGGCCGGGGGAGATTGGTACTCTGGAAACACCATATATTTT. Its translation is CASSQLAGGDWYSGNTIYF.

The chain combines TRBV5-6 with TRBJ2-5; D call uncertain. V shed 1 base and J shed 5 bases, with 3 bases lying between them. CDR1 SGHDT and CDR2 YYEEEE come from the germline V gene. CDR3 length equals 11 residues. As DNA, the CDR3 is TGTGCCAGCAGCTTGTCGGAGACCCAGTACTTC. This encodes CASSLSETQYF.

This chain connects TRBV29-1 to TRBJ1-1; D gene unclear. Germline V gives CDR1 SQVTM, CDR2 ANQGSEA. The CDR3 loop spans 13 amino acids. V was shortened by 0 bases and J by 1 base, with 6 bases between the two germline ends. The CDR3 DNA is TGCAGCGTTGAAGAACAGCAGAACACTGAAGCTTTCTTT. Translated: CSVEEQQNTEAFF.

This clone appeared a single time. The chain couples TRBV6-6 to TRBJ2-7; a possible D gene is TRBD2 (6 bases). This CDR3 is built from 15 residues. The V gene lost 6 bases and the J gene lost 4 bases, with 19 bases spanning the gap. Germline assignment: CDR1 MNHNY and CDR2 SVGAGI (reference sequence). In DNA, the CDR3 is TGTGCCAGCAGGGCCTTCGGTAGGAGGGGTTACGAGCAGTACTTC. Its translation: CASRAFGRRGYEQYF.